Shown below are 23 T cell receptor beta chains from a single sample sequenced in a study of T cells in Graves' hyperthyroidism and ophthalmopathy. Amplification targeted TCR beta CDR3 regions from RNA transcripts. First-round RT-PCR targeting the TCR CDR3 was performed with the HTBI primer set. TCRdb reprocessed the multiplex PCR reads with MiXCR, giving one entry per CDR3 protein. This table has about 380,000 distinct CDR3 sequences, less than 20% appearing once. The sequencing sample was made of blood. These TCRs come from a man aged 18-30 years with Graves' ophthalmopathy.

This clonotype showed up just a few times. This chain joins TRBV20-1 and TRBJ2-7; D is perhaps TRBD2 (6 bases). V dropped 5 bases and J dropped 3 bases, with 11 bases sitting between them. CDR3 length: 12 amino acids. Germline CDR1 reads DFQATT; CDR2 reads SNEGSKA (reference sequence). In DNA form, the CDR3 reads TGCAGTGCTCGGCTCGGGAGCTACGAGCAGTACTTC. This gives the protein CSARLGSYEQYF.

This clonotype was picked up a small number of times. CDR3 nucleotides: TGCAGTGCTAGAACCGGGACAAGTAATGAAAAACTGTTTTTT. It is translated as CSARTGTSNEKLFF. This chain joins TRBV20-1 and TRBJ1-4; D is possibly TRBD1 (6 bases). The CDR3 contains 14 residues. The V end was cut by 2 bases, the J end by 4 bases, with 11 bases between. Germline CDR1 reads DFQATT; CDR2 reads SNEGSKA (reference sequence).

This chain links TRBV5-4 with TRBJ1-2; TRBD1 agrees at 10 bases. Germline assignment: CDR1 SGHNT and CDR2 YYREEE (reference sequence). Trimming at V came to 0 bases and at J to 0 bases, leaving 2 bases not matched to a gene. CDR3 length equals 16 residues. The CDR3 region has the DNA TGTGCCAGCAGCTTGGGGACAGGGGGTTCTAACTATGGCTACACCTTC. It encodes CASSLGTGGSNYGYTF. Full variable domain (missing parts from reference TRBV5-4 and TRBJ1-2): ETGVTQSPTHLIKTRGQQVTLRCSSQSGHNTVSWYQQALGQGPQFIFQYYREEENGRGNFPPRFSGLQFPNYSSELNVNALELDDSALYLCASSLGTGGSNYGYTFGSGTRLTVV.

There are many counts of this clonotype. The V call is TRBV3-1, the J call TRBJ2-5; 13 bases fit TRBD2. Germline loops: CDR1 LGHDT, CDR2 YNNKEL (reference sequence). V shed 5 bases, J shed 5 bases, and the junction held 2 bases outside the gene matches. The CDR3 has 14 amino acids. CDR3 nucleotides: TGTGCCAGCAGCATGGGACTAGCGGGGGAGACCCAGTACTTC. Protein: CASSMGLAGETQYF.

V gene TRBV4-2 combines with J gene TRBJ1-1; D not resolved. V gave up 0 bases and J gave up 0 bases, with 14 bases separating them. The germline V gene has CDR1 LGHNA and CDR2 YNFKEQ. This CDR3 contains 17 residues. The DNA for the CDR3 is TGTGCCAGCAGCCAAGAGGGAACAGCGAAAATGAACACTGAAGCTTTCTTT. As protein: CASSQEGTAKMNTEAFF.

V usage is TRBV29-1 and J usage is TRBJ1-1; TRBD1 matches at 7 bases. This CDR3 contains 11 residues. Per germline, CDR1 SQVTM and CDR2 ANQGSEA. V shed 6 bases, J shed 8 bases, and the junction held 6 bases outside the gene matches. DNA for the CDR3: TGCAGCGTCCGACAGGGTCGGGAAGCTTTCTTT. It is translated as CSVRQGREAFF.

The chain uses TRBV5-6 and TRBJ1-5, with D possibly TRBD1 on 6 matching bases. The CDR3 is 14 residues long. CDR1 and CDR2 (germline): SGHDT, YYEEEE. V was cut by 5 bases and J by 7 bases, with 16 bases left in between. This CDR3 is CASRGRGGEQPQHF. In nucleotides, the CDR3 is TGTGCCAGCAGGGGCAGGGGAGGCGAGCAGCCCCAGCATTTT.

In DNA form, the CDR3 reads TGTGCCAGCAGTTCCCAGAGGGGGGGGAGTGACATTCAGTACTTC. It specifies CASSSQRGGSDIQYF. The V call is TRBV12-3 or TRBV12-4, the J call TRBJ2-4; maybe TRBD2 (7 bases). CDR3 length: 15 residues. The germline V and J ends were trimmed by 4 bases and 8 bases, with 18 bases remaining between them.

Points on this clonotype: A much larger clone differs from this one at a single base, so this may be a read error. The CDR3 coding sequence is TGTGCCAGCAGCCTACGCCCCACAGGGGAGACCCAGTACTTC. It codes for CASSLRPTGETQYF. This chain connects TRBV11-2 to TRBJ2-5; weak D call: TRBD1 (6 bases). The CDR3 has 14 residues. The V and J ends lost 5 bases and 5 bases respectively, with 15 bases between them. Germline-derived CDR1 and CDR2 are SGHAT and FQNNGV.

A word on this clonotype: This may come from a read error, since a much larger clone is one base off. The chain has TRBV7-3 and TRBJ2-5; D tentatively reads TRBD1 or TRBD2 (6 bases each). CDR1 and CDR2 from the germline V gene are SGHTA and FQGTGA. The V end lost 5 bases, the J end lost 7 bases, and 14 bases lay between the germline ends. This CDR3 is built from 13 residues. This chain's CDR3 is CASSPEQGGTQYF. DNA of the CDR3: TGTGCCAGCAGCCCCGAACAGGGAGGGACCCAGTACTTC. Combining the CDR3 with reference TRBV7-3 and TRBJ2-5 gives the whole variable domain GAGVSQTPSNKVTEKGKYVELRCDPISGHTALYWYRQSLGQGPEFLIYFQGTGAADDSGLPNDRFFAVRPEGSVSTLKIQRTERGDSAVYLCASSPEQGGTQYFGPGTRLLVL.

The rearrangement links TRBV4-1 to TRBJ2-3; D call uncertain. This CDR3 is built from 15 residues. V was pared by 1 base and J by 2 bases, with 10 bases between. Germline CDR1 and CDR2: MGHRA and YSYEKL. The CDR3 here is CASSQAQTPTDTQYF. CDR3 coding DNA: TGCGCCAGCAGCCAAGCTCAGACTCCCACAGATACGCAGTATTTT.

This clonotype has more than one count but fewer than ten. J is TRBJ2-3 and V is TRBV6-1; D not certain. V gave up 3 bases and J gave up 10 bases, with 11 bases separating them. From germline, CDR1 is MNHNS and CDR2 SASEGT. CDR3 length: 12 amino acids. CDR3 amino acids: CASSESAPPQYF. The CDR3 DNA follows: TGTGCCAGCAGTGAGTCCGCCCCGCCGCAGTATTTT.

The table lists this clonotype with many counts. DNA of the CDR3: TGTGCCAGCAGAAGCAGGGGGACTGGCTATGGCTACACCTTC. It is translated as CASRSRGTGYGYTF. The chain joins TRBV2 to TRBJ1-2; 7 bases map to TRBD1. The CDR3 loop spans 14 amino acids. V shed 6 bases and J 4 bases; nucleotides not matched to a gene: 8. Germline CDR1 is SNHLY and CDR2 is FYNNEI.

The chain couples TRBV5-4 to TRBJ2-2, with D perhaps TRBD1 or TRBD2 (5 bases each). V lost 9 bases, J lost 4 bases, and 16 bases lay in between. The CDR3 totals 14 residues. Germline V CDR1 and CDR2: SGHNT, YYREEE (reference sequence). CDR3 sequence (DNA): TGTGCCACCAGGTTCGTCGGGACCACCGGGGAGCTGTTTTTT. Encoded protein: CATRFVGTTGELFF.

In this sample, this clonotype turned up many times. The rearrangement uses TRBV28 and TRBJ2-1; the match to TRBD2 covers 9 bases. CDR1 is MDHEN, CDR2 SYDVKM, per germline. Losses at the gene ends were 7 bases for V and 10 bases for J; bases not matched to a gene: 14. This CDR3 has 15 residues. The CDR3 DNA sequence: TGTGCCAGCACCCTGTGGCTAGCGGGGTCAGGGGAGCAGTTCTTC. It encodes CASTLWLAGSGEQFF.

The sample holds many counts of this clonotype. This chain connects TRBV9 to TRBJ2-1; TRBD2 aligns across 8 bases. Germline values: CDR1 SGDLS, CDR2 YYNGEE. The V and J ends lost 4 bases and 0 bases, in that order; junction bases with no gene match: 3. This CDR3 is built from 15 residues. This CDR3 is CASSFLAGSYNEQFF. The DNA of the CDR3 is TGTGCCAGCAGCTTTCTAGCGGGCTCCTACAATGAGCAGTTCTTC.

This clonotype was seen a handful of times. V usage is TRBV29-1 and J usage is TRBJ2-5; D is uncertain. V dropped 5 bases and J dropped 3 bases, with 7 bases sitting between them. The CDR3 has 11 residues. Per the germline V gene, CDR1 is SQVTM and CDR2 is ANQGSEA. CDR3 sequence reads: CSVTAEETQYF. CDR3 sequence (DNA): TGCAGCGTTACCGCTGAAGAGACCCAGTACTTC.

This clonotype was counted a few times. The CDR3 nucleotides read TGTGCCAGCAGCCAGAGGGGTTCTGGAAACACCATATATTTT. Translated: CASSQRGSGNTIYF. The chain couples TRBV3-1 to TRBJ1-3; D is possibly TRBD1 (5 bases). This CDR3 has 14 amino acids. The germline gives CDR1 LGHDT, CDR2 YNNKEL (reference sequence). V was trimmed by 3 bases and J by 1 base, leaving 7 bases between them.

This clonotype showed up just a few times. The J gene is TRBJ1-2, the V gene TRBV19; D may be TRBD1 (6 bases). CDR1 and CDR2 from the germline V gene are LNHDA and SQIVND (reference sequence). This CDR3 spans 14 amino acids. V shed 3 bases and J shed 9 bases, with 17 bases lying between them. CDR3 nucleotides: TGTGCCAGTAGTATGGACAGTTTAAAGTATAGCTACACCTTC. It is translated as CASSMDSLKYSYTF.

This clonotype occurred many times. V gene TRBV18 combines with J gene TRBJ1-2; D is unclear. Trimming took 2 bases from V and 4 from J, leaving 11 bases between them. Germline V gene data show CDR1 as KGHSH and CDR2 as LQKENI. This CDR3 is 14 amino acids long. Written as DNA, the CDR3 is TGTGCCAGCTCACCATCGGGAGGGCCCTATGGCTACACCTTC. This codes for CASSPSGGPYGYTF.

The chain carries TRBV7-8 and TRBJ2-1; TRBD2 agrees at 9 bases. The CDR3 runs 20 residues. The germline CDR1 and CDR2 sequences are SGHVS and FQNEAQ. With V trimmed by 1 base and J by 9 bases, 22 bases remained unmatched. The CDR3 DNA sequence: TGTGCCAGCAGCTTAGGGTTCACGCGGGGGGGCCCAGTACGGGGAAGTGAGCAGTTCTTC. Translation gives CASSLGFTRGGPVRGSEQFF.

This clonotype appeared a few times. V gene TRBV3-1 combines with J gene TRBJ2-3; 9 positions match TRBD2. J gave up 4 bases and V 1 base, and 9 bases lay outside the gene matches. The CDR3 length is 17 residues. Germline loops: CDR1 LGHDT, CDR2 YNNKEL (reference sequence). The DNA of the CDR3 is TGTGCCAGCAGCCAAGGTCGCGGGGGGGCCGGTTCAGATACGCAGTATTTT. This translates into CASSQGRGGAGSDTQYF.

At least ten counts were recorded for this clonotype. The chain recombines TRBV11-1 with TRBJ1-2; TRBD1 aligns across 7 bases. Germline V lookup: CDR1 SGHAT, CDR2 FQDESV (reference sequence). The CDR3 is 14 residues long. V trimming: 5 bases; J trimming: 4 bases; junction bases outside the gene matches: 7. Here the CDR3 DNA reads TGTGCCAGCAGCCGACAGGGTGCCATCTATGGCTACACCTTC. Protein product: CASSRQGAIYGYTF.